This TCR beta chain is drawn from a study of molecular identifiers for immune sequencing clone quantification. Whole-study results and caveats: Clones carrying above 20 RNA copies accounted for over 98% of effector molecules, under 1% in naive cells.

The naive CD8 libraries originated from between roughly 20,000 and 1,000,000 sorted cells and drew on 10%, 30% or 50% RNA. This clonotype has more than one count but fewer than ten. What it recognizes is unknown. In TCRdb, the PCR reads were re-called with MiXCR into one record per CDR3 protein. The profile shows a few hundred thousand distinct CDR3 sequences, over 20% of them singletons. Germline V gene sequence: CDR1 MDHEN, CDR2 SYDVKM. Trimming took off 6 bases at V and 6 bases at J, with 15 bases between the two ends. The CDR3 extends over 15 amino acids. The specimen was naive CD8+ T cells from blood, with Jurkat cell RNA spiked in. The subset was: FACS-sorted CD8+CD4-CCR7+CD45RA+ naive T cells. The TCR originated in a human donor in good health. Some libraries in this study had Jurkat cell RNA spiked in. The rearrangement uses TRBV28 and TRBJ1-6; the D gene is possibly TRBD1 (5 bases). The CDR3 nucleotides are TGTGCCAGCAGCCTCGAGACAGACACTAATTCACCCCTCCACTTT. Its translation is CASSLETDTNSPLHF.